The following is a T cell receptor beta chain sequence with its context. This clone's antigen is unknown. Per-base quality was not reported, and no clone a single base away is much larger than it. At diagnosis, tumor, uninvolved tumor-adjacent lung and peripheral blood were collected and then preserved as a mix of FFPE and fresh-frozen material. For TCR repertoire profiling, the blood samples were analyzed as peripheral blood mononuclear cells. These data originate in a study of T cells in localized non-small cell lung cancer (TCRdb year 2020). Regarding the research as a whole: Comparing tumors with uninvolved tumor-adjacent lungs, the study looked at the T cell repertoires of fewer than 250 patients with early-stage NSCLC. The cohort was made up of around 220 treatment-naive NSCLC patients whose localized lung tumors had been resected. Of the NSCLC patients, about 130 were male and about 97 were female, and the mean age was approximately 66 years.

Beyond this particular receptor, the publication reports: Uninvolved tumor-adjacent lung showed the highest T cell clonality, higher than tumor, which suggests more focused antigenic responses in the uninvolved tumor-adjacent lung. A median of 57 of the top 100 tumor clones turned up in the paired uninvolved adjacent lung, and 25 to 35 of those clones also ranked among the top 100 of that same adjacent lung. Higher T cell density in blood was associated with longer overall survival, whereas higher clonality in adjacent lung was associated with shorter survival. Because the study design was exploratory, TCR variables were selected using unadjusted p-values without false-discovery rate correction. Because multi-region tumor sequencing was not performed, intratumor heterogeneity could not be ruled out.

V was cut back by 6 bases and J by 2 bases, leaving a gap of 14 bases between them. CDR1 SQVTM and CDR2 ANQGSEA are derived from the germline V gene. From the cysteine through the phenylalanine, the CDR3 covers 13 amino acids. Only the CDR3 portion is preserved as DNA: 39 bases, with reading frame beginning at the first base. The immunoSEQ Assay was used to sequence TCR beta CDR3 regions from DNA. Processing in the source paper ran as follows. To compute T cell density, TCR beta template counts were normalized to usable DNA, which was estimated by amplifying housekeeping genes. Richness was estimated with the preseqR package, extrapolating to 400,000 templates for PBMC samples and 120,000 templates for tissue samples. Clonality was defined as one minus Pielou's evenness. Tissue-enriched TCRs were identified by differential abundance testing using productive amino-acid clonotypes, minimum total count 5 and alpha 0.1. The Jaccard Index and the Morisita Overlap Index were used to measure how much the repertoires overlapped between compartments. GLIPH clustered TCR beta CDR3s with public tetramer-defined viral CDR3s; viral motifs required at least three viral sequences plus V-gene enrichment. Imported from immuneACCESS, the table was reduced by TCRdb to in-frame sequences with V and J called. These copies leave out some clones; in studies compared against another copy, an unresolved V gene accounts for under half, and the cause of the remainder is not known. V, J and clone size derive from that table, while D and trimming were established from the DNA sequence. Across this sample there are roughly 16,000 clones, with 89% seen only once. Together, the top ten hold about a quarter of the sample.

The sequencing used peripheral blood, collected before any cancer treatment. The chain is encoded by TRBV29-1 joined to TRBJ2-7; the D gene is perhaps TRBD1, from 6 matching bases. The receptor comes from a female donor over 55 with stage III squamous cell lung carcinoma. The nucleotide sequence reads TGCAGCGTAGGGGGACGGGGCGCCTACGAGCAGTACTTC. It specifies CSVGGRGAYEQYF.